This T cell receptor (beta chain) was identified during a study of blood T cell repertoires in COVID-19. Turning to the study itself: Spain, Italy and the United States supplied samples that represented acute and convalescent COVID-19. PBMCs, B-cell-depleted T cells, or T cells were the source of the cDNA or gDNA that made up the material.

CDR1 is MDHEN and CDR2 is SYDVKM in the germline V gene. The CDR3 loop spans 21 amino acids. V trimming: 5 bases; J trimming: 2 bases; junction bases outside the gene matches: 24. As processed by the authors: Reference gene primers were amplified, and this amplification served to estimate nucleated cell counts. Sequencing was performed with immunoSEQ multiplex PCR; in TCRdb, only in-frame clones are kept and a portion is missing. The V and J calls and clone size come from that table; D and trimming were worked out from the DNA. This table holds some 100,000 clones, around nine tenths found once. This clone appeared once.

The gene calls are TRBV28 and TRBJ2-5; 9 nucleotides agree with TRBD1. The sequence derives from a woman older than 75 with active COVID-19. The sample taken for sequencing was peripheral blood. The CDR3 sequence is CASSHRQKQGARSDVQETQYF. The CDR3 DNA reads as TGTGCCAGCAGTCACCGACAAAAACAGGGGGCGAGGTCAGATGTGCAAGAGACCCAGTACTTC.